This record looks at one TCR beta chain sequence and its context. No antigen is known for it. The data derive from a study of cytomegalovirus exposure and HLA in healthy donors. Germline-derived CDR1 and CDR2 are SNHLY and FYNNEI. CDR3 length equals 13 residues. Losses at the gene ends were 7 bases for V and 4 bases for J; bases not matched to a gene: 4. Whole-study results and caveats: Among donors in an Asian-associated ancestry cluster, a later analysis reportedly found fewer N-insertions than the roughly 700-donor mean. Later, an analysis found that common viral pathogens appeared to be linked with several of the most significant clusters. When analyzed later, a missense DCLRE1C variant was found to be linked to TCR beta V- and J-gene trimming.

This PCR relied on a set of 60 Vbeta primers and 13 Jbeta primers. Sequencing was performed with immunoSEQ multiplex PCR; in TCRdb, only in-frame clones are kept and a portion is missing. The table has roughly 100,000 clones, 76% seen once. This receptor was identified in a man aged 40-49 years in good health and CMV-seronegative. V gene TRBV2 combines with J gene TRBJ2-1, with TRBD2 matching over 7 bases. Sequenced: PBMCs. The CDR3 nucleotides read TGTGCCAGCACTCTAGCGGCTTACAATGAGCAGTTCTTC. Translation: CASTLAAYNEQFF.